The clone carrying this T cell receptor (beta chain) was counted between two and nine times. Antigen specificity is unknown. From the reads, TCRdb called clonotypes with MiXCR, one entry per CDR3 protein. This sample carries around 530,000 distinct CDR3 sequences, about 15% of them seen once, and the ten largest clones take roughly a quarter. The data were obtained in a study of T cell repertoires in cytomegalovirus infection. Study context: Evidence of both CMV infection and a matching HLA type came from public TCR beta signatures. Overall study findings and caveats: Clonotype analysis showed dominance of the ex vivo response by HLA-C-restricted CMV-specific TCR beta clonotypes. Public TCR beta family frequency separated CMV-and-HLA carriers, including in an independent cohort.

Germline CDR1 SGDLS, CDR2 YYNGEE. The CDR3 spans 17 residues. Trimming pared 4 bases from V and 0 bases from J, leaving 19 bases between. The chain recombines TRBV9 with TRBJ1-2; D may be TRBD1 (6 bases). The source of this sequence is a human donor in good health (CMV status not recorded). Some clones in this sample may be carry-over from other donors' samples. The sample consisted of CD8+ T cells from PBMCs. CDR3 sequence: CASSHPLLGASNYGYTF. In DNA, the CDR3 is TGTGCCAGCAGCCACCCCCTTTTGGGGGCCTCTAACTATGGCTACACCTTC.